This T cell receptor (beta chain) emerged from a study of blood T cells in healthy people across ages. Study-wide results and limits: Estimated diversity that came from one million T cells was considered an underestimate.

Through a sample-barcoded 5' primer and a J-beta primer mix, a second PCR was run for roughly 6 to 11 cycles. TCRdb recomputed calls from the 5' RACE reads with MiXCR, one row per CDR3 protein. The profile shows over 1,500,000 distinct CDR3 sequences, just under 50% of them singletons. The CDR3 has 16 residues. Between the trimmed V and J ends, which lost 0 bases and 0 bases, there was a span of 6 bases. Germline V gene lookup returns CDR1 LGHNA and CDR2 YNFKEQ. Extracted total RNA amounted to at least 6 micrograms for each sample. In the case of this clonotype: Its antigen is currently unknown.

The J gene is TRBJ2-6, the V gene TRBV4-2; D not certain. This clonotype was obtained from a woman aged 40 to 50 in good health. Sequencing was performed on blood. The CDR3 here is CASSQDADSGANVLTF. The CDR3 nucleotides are TGTGCCAGCAGCCAAGACGCCGACTCTGGGGCCAACGTCCTGACTTTC.